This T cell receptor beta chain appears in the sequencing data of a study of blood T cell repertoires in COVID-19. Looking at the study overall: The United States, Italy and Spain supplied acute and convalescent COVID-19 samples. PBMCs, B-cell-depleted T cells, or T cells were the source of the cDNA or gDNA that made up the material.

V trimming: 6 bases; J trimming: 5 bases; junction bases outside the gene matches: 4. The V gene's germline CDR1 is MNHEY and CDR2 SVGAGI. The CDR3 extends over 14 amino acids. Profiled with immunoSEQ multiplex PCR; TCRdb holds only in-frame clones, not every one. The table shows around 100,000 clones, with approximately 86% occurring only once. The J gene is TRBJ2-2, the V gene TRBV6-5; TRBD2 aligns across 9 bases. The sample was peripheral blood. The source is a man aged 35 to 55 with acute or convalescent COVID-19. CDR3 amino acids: CASSSSGRTGELFF. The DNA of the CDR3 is TGTGCCAGCAGCTCCAGCGGGAGGACCGGGGAGCTGTTTTTT.